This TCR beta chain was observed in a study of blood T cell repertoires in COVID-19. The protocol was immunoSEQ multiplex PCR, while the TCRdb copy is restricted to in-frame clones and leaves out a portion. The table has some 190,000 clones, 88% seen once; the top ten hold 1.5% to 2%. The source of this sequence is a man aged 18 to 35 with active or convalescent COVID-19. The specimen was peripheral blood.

In DNA, the CDR3 is TGTGCCAGCATTCGACTAGCGGGAGGGCCCTACGAGCAGTACTTC. Residues: CASIRLAGGPYEQYF. This chain uses TRBV6-5 with TRBJ2-7, with 14 bases fitting TRBD2. V dropped 7 bases and J dropped 2; count of bases not matched to a gene: 4. CDR1 and CDR2 from the germline V gene are MNHEY and SVGAGI. This CDR3 region has 15 residues.